These 12 T cell receptor beta chains share one sample of origin, sequenced in a study of T cells in Graves' hyperthyroidism and ophthalmopathy. RNA transcripts were the template for amplifying TCR beta CDR3 regions. HTBI primers were used for first-round RT-PCR of the TCR CDR3. A single record per CDR3 protein comes from TCRdb applying MiXCR to the multiplex PCR reads. The data hold more than 500,000 distinct CDR3 sequences, with 14% to 15% observed a single time. Material: blood. Receptors originate from a woman in her thirties or forties with Graves' ophthalmopathy.

There are many counts of this clonotype. The chain recombines TRBV28 with TRBJ1-5; D is ambiguous. The germline CDR1 and CDR2 sequences are MDHEN and SYDVKM. This CDR3 spans 14 amino acids. V was pared by 7 bases and J by 4 bases, with 14 bases between. Written as DNA, the CDR3 is TGTGCCAGCAAGTCCCGGACGGCGAATCAGCCCCAGCATTTT. Translation gives CASKSRTANQPQHF.

In this sample, this clonotype turned up many times. This chain joins TRBV12-5 and TRBJ2-2, with 7 bases lining up with TRBD1. Germline V gene data show CDR1 as LGHNT and CDR2 as FRNRAP. The CDR3 is 15 residues long. J was trimmed by 3 bases and V by 5 bases; bases with no gene match: 6. CDR3 loop: CASGIQQGYTGELFF. CDR3 nucleotides: TGTGCTAGTGGTATACAACAGGGGTACACCGGGGAGCTGTTTTTT.

This clonotype was observed many times. The chain joins TRBV2 to TRBJ2-2; D is unclear. The germline V and J ends were trimmed by 7 bases and 3 bases, with 12 bases remaining between them. Germline loops: CDR1 SNHLY, CDR2 FYNNEI. This CDR3 comprises 14 residues. The CDR3 is CASNRQPDTGELFF. As DNA, the CDR3 is TGTGCCAGCAATCGGCAGCCGGACACCGGGGAGCTGTTTTTT.

CDR3 amino acids: CASSETGSQETQYF. The CDR3 region has the DNA TGCGCCAGCAGTGAAACCGGGTCACAAGAGACCCAGTACTTC. The gene calls are TRBV10-2 and TRBJ2-5; the D is unclear. CDR3 length: 14 residues. Germline lookup yields CDR1 WSHSY and CDR2 SAAADI. The V end lost 3 bases, the J end lost 2 bases, and 10 bases lay between the germline ends.

This clonotype was detected many times. The genes are TRBV13 and TRBJ2-7; perhaps TRBD2 as D (5 bases). V gave up 5 bases and J gave up 3 bases, with 14 bases separating them. From germline, CDR1 is PRHDT and CDR2 FYEKMQ (reference sequence). This CDR3 is 14 amino acids long. The CDR3 region is CASSHGSGNYEQYF. In nucleotides, the CDR3 is TGTGCCAGCAGCCATGGGAGCGGAAACTACGAGCAGTACTTC.

V and J are TRBV12-5 and TRBJ2-2; D unclear. CDR3 length equals 16 residues. Germline CDR1 and CDR2: LGHNT and FRNRAP. The V end lost 3 bases, the J end lost 6 bases, and 17 bases lay between the germline ends. The CDR3 region has the DNA TGTGCTAGTGGTTTCCTCCTTCCTACAGATCCCGGGGAGCTGTTTTTT. Amino acid sequence: CASGFLLPTDPGELFF.

This clonotype was seen more than once but under ten times. The rearrangement uses TRBV27 and TRBJ2-3; 12 positions agree with TRBD2. The junction had 8 bases not matched to a gene; V was cut back by 6 bases and J by 7 bases. Per the germline V gene, CDR1 is MNHEY and CDR2 is SMNVEV (reference sequence). This CDR3 contains 15 residues. This CDR3 reads CASSLTSGRVNTQYF. The CDR3 DNA reads TGTGCCAGCAGCTTGACTAGCGGGAGAGTGAATACGCAGTATTTT.

This clonotype was counted at least ten times. The genes are TRBV6-2 or TRBV6-3 and TRBJ2-7, with 7 bases identical to TRBD2. Germline loops: CDR1 MNHEY, CDR2 SVGEGT. V was pared by 6 bases and J by 2 bases, with 4 bases of the junction left unmatched. The CDR3 consists of 13 residues. The CDR3 loop reads CASRPGLAYEQYF. The CDR3 DNA follows: TGTGCCAGCAGACCCGGACTAGCCTACGAGCAGTACTTC.

CDR3 region: CSASQGDPNQPQHF. CDR3 in DNA: TGCAGTGCTAGCCAGGGTGACCCCAATCAGCCCCAGCATTTT. The chain joins TRBV20-1 to TRBJ1-5; possibly TRBD1 for D (5 bases). The CDR3 is made up of 14 amino acids. The V gene lost 3 bases and the J gene lost 3 bases, with 12 bases spanning the gap. CDR1 is DFQATT, CDR2 SNEGSKA, per germline (reference sequence).

This clonotype was seen repeatedly, ten times or more. The V gene is TRBV6-2 or TRBV6-3, the J gene TRBJ1-1; a weak D match, TRBD1 (5 bases). This CDR3 comprises 17 residues. V shed 7 bases and J shed 4 bases, with 25 bases lying between them. Germline CDR1 and CDR2: MNHEY and SVGEGT. The CDR3 loop reads CASNPIQGGPTSTEAFF. The CDR3 DNA reads TGTGCCAGCAACCCTATCCAGGGTGGACCCACGTCCACTGAAGCTTTCTTT.

This clonotype was observed at least ten times. The rearrangement joins TRBV15 to TRBJ1-3; 10 bases map to TRBD1. J was trimmed by 2 bases and V by 5 bases; bases with no gene match: 3. CDR3 size: 15 residues. Germline V CDR1 and CDR2: LNHNV, YYDKDF (reference sequence). The CDR3 nucleotides read TGTGCCACCAGCGGCGACAGGGGGCCTGGAAACACCATATATTTT. This translates into CATSGDRGPGNTIYF.

This clonotype was detected only a few times. Since a much larger clone is just one base distant, this may be a read error. The V gene is TRBV30, the J gene TRBJ2-7, with D unclear. This CDR3 region has 11 residues. The germline CDR1 and CDR2 sequences are GTSNPN and SVGIG (reference sequence). V was clipped by 3 bases and J by 3 bases, with 6 bases between them. CDR3 bases: TGTGCCTGGAGCAGGAGCTACGAGCAGTACTTC. Encoded protein: CAWSRSYEQYF.